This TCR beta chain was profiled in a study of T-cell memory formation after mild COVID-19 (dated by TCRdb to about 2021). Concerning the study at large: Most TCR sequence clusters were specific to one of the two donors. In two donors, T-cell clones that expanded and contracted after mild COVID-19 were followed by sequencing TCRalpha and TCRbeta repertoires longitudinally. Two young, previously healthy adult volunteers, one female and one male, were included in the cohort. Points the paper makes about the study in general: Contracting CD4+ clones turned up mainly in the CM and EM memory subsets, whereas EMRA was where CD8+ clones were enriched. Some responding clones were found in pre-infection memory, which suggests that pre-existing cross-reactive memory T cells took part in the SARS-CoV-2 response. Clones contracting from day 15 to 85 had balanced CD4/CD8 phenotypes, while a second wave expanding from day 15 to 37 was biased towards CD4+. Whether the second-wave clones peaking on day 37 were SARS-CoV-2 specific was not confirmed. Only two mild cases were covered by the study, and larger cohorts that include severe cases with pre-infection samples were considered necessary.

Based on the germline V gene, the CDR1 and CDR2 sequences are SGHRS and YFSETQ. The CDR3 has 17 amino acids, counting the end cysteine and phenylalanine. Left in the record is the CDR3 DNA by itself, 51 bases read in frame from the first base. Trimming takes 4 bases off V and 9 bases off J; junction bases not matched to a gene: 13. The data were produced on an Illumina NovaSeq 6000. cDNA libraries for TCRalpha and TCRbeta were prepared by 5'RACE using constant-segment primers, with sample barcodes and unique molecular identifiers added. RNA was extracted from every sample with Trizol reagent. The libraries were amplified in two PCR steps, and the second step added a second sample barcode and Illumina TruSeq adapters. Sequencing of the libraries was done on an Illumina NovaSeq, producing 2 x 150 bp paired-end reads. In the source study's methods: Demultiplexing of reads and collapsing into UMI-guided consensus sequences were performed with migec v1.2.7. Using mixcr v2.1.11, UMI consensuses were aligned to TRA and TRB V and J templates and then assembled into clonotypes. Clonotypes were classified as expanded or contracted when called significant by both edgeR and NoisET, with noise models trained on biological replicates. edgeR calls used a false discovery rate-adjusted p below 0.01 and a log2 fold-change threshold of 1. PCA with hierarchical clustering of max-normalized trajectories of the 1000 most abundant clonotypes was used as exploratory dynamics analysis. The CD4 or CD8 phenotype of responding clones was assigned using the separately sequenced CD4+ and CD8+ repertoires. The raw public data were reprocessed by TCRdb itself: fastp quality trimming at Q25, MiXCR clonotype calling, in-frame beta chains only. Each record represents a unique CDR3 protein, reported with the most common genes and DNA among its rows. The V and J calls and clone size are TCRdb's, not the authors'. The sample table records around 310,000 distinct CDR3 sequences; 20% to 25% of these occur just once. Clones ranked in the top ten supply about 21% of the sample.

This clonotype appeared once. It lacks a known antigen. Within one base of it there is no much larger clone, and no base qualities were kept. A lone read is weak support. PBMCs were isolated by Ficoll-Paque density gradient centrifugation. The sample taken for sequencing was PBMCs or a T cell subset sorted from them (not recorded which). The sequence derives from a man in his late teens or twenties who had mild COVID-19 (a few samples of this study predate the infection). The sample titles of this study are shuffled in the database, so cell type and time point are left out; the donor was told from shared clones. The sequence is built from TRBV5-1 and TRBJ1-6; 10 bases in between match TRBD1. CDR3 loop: CASSSRQGARGGSPLHF. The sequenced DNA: TGCGCCAGCAGCAGTCGACAGGGGGCTCGTGGGGGTTCACCCCTCCACTTT.